The source of this TCR beta chain is a study of blood T cell repertoires in COVID-19. Profiled with immunoSEQ multiplex PCR; TCRdb holds only in-frame clones, not every one. The data hold roughly 200,000 clones, with around 90% observed a single time. The germline CDR1 and CDR2 sequences are SGHDT and YYEEEE. Trimming took 4 bases from V and 15 from J, leaving 21 bases between them. There are 13 residues in the CDR3. This chain links TRBV5-6 with TRBJ2-3; maybe TRBD2 (5 bases). The TCR sequence derives from a middle-aged man with acute or convalescent COVID-19. The sample taken for sequencing was peripheral blood. The CDR3 region is CASSVNLDGGCYF. The CDR3 nucleotides read TGTGCCAGCAGCGTAAATTTGGACGGAGGATGTTATTTT.